This TCR beta chain was observed in a study of T cell repertoires in cytomegalovirus infection (dated by TCRdb to the late 2010s). About the investigation overall: Donor HLA type was relevant to the analysis, because carriage of CMV infection together with the matching HLA type was indicated by public TCR beta signatures. Overall study outcomes, separate from this receptor: The ex vivo response was dominated by HLA-C-restricted CMV-specific TCR beta clonotypes, and the single most frequent clonotype in two of eight donors was supplied by these HLA-C-restricted clonotypes. In both this cohort and an independent roughly 330-donor cohort, the cumulative frequency of public TCR beta family members distinguished carriers of CMV infection plus the relevant HLA type.

The instrument given in TCRdb is Illumina HiSeq 1500. TCRdb trimmed public reads at Q25 via fastp, called clones via MiXCR and kept in-frame beta chains. Rows merge per CDR3 protein into single entries with the most common DNA and genes. Here the sample has 300,000 or so distinct CDR3 sequences; around 9.1% occur a single time. Clones ranked in the top ten supply over 2.5% of the sample. The germline V gene encodes CDR1 SGHNT and CDR2 YENEEA. Reading from cysteine to phenylalanine, the CDR3 counts 13 amino acids. The DNA shown is the 39-base CDR3, in frame from base 1. The germline ends are 8 bases apart after V is trimmed by 5 bases and J by 1 base. This clonotype was found many times. Which antigen it targets is not known. Base qualities were left out, and no much larger clone turns up one base away.

The chain was built from TRBV11-3 and TRBJ1-1; TRBD1 is possibly the D segment (5 matching bases). This sequence was found in a human donor in good health (CMV status not recorded). Some clones in this sample may be carry-over from other donors' samples. Sample: PBMCs. The CDR3 corresponds to CASSATGNTEAFF. The DNA is as follows: TGTGCCAGCAGCGCTACAGGGAACACTGAAGCTTTCTTT.